This record looks at one T cell receptor beta chain sequence and its context. Its antigen remains undetermined. No much larger clonotype is one base removed from it; base qualities were not supplied. The data stem from a study of T cells after somatic rescue of genetic block (dated by TCRdb to 2018 to 2021). With regard to the full study: The study assessed how robust, over the long term, a T-cell system was when the system had developed through somatic rescue of a genetic block in T-cell development.

Libraries were made using the immunoSEQ multiplex PCR assay. In its TCRdb copy, this immuneACCESS table keeps in-frame sequences only and misses some clones. Where compared with another copy, unresolved V genes explain less than half of these, and the others have no known cause. The sample table contains around 12,000 clones; only one count was recorded for around 72% of them. Of the sample, around a fifth is held by the ten largest clones. The receptor was isolated from a boy between 10 and 17 years old. The sequencing input was peripheral blood mononuclear cells (PBMCs).

The base sequence is TGTGCTAGTGGTTTGGTTTTAGCGGGTAGCTCCTACAATGAGCAGTTCTTC. This gives the protein CASGLVLAGSSYNEQFF. The chain was built from TRBV12-5 and TRBJ2-1; the central 7 bases match TRBD2. The CDR3 measures 17 amino acids from cysteine to phenylalanine. CDR3 DNA only is kept here, 51 bases in frame from base 1. V and J are trimmed by 0 bases and 0 bases, and the gene matches miss 5 bases of the junction. The germline V gene yields LGHNT for CDR1 and FRNRAP for CDR2.